The clone carrying this TCR beta chain is a singleton in its sample. Antigen specificity is unknown. This sample is part of a study of lymphopenia after photon versus proton radiotherapy. Study-wide points: Survival link was tested only in deceased patients; proton benefit remains a possibility.

This table comes from immunoSEQ multiplex PCR, and its TCRdb copy is limited to in-frame clones, with some not included. The sample includes tens of thousands of clones, around four fifths of them seen just once. CDR1 and CDR2 from the germline V gene are SGDLS and YYNGEE. The CDR3 runs 13 residues. The germline V and J ends were trimmed by 0 bases and 1 base, with 4 bases remaining between them. This specimen was peripheral blood, taken from a patient treated with proton-based radiotherapy. The receptor was derived from a woman aged 70-85 years with pancreatic cancer. V is TRBV9 and J is TRBJ1-1; D is ambiguous. The CDR3 DNA reads TGTGCCAGCAGCGTAGCGCCGAACACTGAAGCTTTCTTT. Encoded protein: CASSVAPNTEAFF.